This entry lists 8 T cell receptor beta chains sequenced from one sample in a study of blood T cell repertoires in COVID-19. Assay: immunoSEQ multiplex PCR; the TCRdb copy retains only in-frame clones and omits some. The repertoire holds about 99,000 clones, with roughly 87% as singletons. Specimen: peripheral blood. The receptors come from a woman older than 75 in a cohort sampled during active COVID-19.

This chain links TRBV24-1 with TRBJ2-1; 9 bases agree with TRBD1. Germline loops: CDR1 KGHDR, CDR2 SFDVKD. V lost 3 bases to trimming and J lost 6 bases; unmatched junction nucleotides: 8. The CDR3 totals 16 residues. The CDR3 coding sequence is TGTGCCACCAGTGATAACAGGGGGCACAGGGGCAATGAGCAGTTCTTC. Amino acid sequence: CATSDNRGHRGNEQFF.

The CDR3 nucleotides are TGTGCCAGCAGTTCCCTCGGGGGAAATGGCTACACCTTC. Its protein product is CASSSLGGNGYTF. The V call is TRBV28, the J call TRBJ1-2, with D perhaps matching TRBD1 (5 bases). Germline assignment: CDR1 MDHEN and CDR2 SYDVKM. Trimming cost V 4 bases and J 6 bases, with 12 bases left between them. The CDR3 is 13 residues long.

This chain joins TRBV6-5 and TRBJ2-3, with D possibly matching TRBD2 (5 bases). The V gene lost 8 bases and the J gene lost 4 bases, with 19 bases spanning the gap. Germline values: CDR1 MNHEY, CDR2 SVGAGI. This CDR3 contains 15 residues. The CDR3 coding sequence is TGTGCCAGCCGAGCGCGGGCCGGGTCGCCAGATACGCAGTATTTT. Translating it yields CASRARAGSPDTQYF.

The chain combines TRBV10-3 with TRBJ2-3; D call uncertain. The CDR3 sequence is 12 residues long. Per germline, CDR1 ENHRY and CDR2 SYGVKD. V lost 5 bases and J 0 bases, leaving 3 bases between the germline ends. The CDR3 DNA sequence: TGTGCCATCAGTTCTAGCACAGATACGCAGTATTTT. This codes for CAISSSTDTQYF.

This clone was detected only a few times. The CDR3 loop is CASTPPGLEGTQYF. The CDR3 bases are TGCGCCAGCACTCCGCCGGGACTAGAAGGGACCCAGTACTTC. This chain connects TRBV5-1 to TRBJ2-5; TRBD2 matches 8 bases. Germline trimming cut 6 bases from V and 7 bases from J; bases unmatched to any gene: 11. Germline loops: CDR1 SGHRS, CDR2 YFSETQ. This CDR3 contains 14 residues.

The J gene is TRBJ2-7, the V gene TRBV14, with D uncertain. This CDR3 comprises 13 residues. Trimming removed 1 base at V and 2 bases at J, with 6 bases between. The V gene's germline CDR1 is SGHDN and CDR2 FVKESK. Written as DNA, the CDR3 is TGTGCCAGCAGCCAAGGTCACACCTACGAGCAGTACTTC. Translating gives CASSQGHTYEQYF.

CDR3 sequence: CATSRGQPYNEQFF. CDR3 nucleotide sequence: TGTGCCACCAGCAGAGGACAGCCCTACAATGAGCAGTTCTTC. The gene calls are TRBV15 and TRBJ2-1; TRBD1 is a possible D gene (5 bases). Trimming removed 1 base at V and 2 bases at J, with 6 bases between. Germline V gives CDR1 LNHNV, CDR2 YYDKDF (reference sequence). CDR3 length: 14 amino acids.

The V call is TRBV7-9, the J call TRBJ2-3; perhaps TRBD2 as D (5 bases). The CDR3 is made up of 14 amino acids. Trimming cost V 3 bases and J 4 bases, with 11 bases left between them. From germline, CDR1 is SEHNR and CDR2 FQNEAQ (reference sequence). This CDR3 reads CASSLSGNADTQYF. The DNA for the CDR3 is TGTGCCAGCAGCTTGTCGGGGAATGCAGATACGCAGTATTTT.